This T cell receptor beta chain derives from a study of blood T cells in healthy people across ages. General study findings and limits: Age brought a roughly linear fall in TCR beta diversity measured per million T cells.

The V end was cut by 0 bases, the J end by 1 base, with 9 bases between. Per the germline V gene, CDR1 is DFQATT and CDR2 is SNEGSKA (reference sequence). The CDR3 extends over 14 amino acids. In this sample, this clonotype turned up a few times. Antigen: not known. The authors ran a second PCR of about 7 to 12 cycles using a sample-barcoded 5' primer and a J-beta primer mix. No fewer than 2.5 million CDR3-containing paired-end reads came from each sample. TCRdb independently ran MiXCR on the 5' RACE reads; one entry per CDR3 protein. The table shows more than 700,000 distinct CDR3 sequences, with approximately 53% occurring only once.

This TCR was recovered from an older man in good health. The sample taken for sequencing was blood. V usage is TRBV20-1 and J usage is TRBJ1-1, with no clear D. This CDR3 is CSARDWGSNTEAFF. The DNA of the CDR3 is TGCAGTGCTAGAGATTGGGGTTCGAACACTGAAGCTTTCTTT.